A selection of T cell receptor beta chains follows, all from one sample in a study of CD8 T cells in ankylosing spondylitis. One entry per CDR3 protein results from TCRdb running MiXCR on the 5' RACE reads. There are about 540,000 distinct CDR3 sequences in the sample; 12% occur only once, and over 6.5% lies in the top ten. Sequences were obtained from blood, either unsorted or a sorted T cell fraction (not recorded which). These receptor sequences come from a male donor with ankylosing spondylitis. The CDR3 runs from the conserved cysteine through the conserved F or W. The D gene is left open where the match is weak. Clone sizes are given selectively: once, few, many, or a class where the clone is expanded.

TRBD2 TRBJ2-1 TRBV12-3/TRBV12-4 - CASSLSGRAGFEQFF TGTGCCAGCAGTTTGAGCGGGAGGGCCGGGTTTGAGCAGTTCTTC
- TRBJ2-3 TRBV20-1 few CSASRGASTDTQYF TGCAGTGCTAGTCGCGGAGCTAGCACAGATACGCAGTATTTT
- TRBJ2-1 TRBV10-3 - CAISDGRQFF TGTGCCATCAGTGACGGGAGGCAGTTCTTC
- TRBJ2-2 TRBV3-1 - CASSRSWGNLNTGELFF TGTGCCAGCAGCCGATCTTGGGGGAATTTGAACACCGGGGAGCTGTTTTTT
TRBD2 TRBJ2-7 TRBV20-1 many CSAESGGGRAYEQYF TGCAGTGCCGAGTCCGGAGGCGGGAGGGCCTACGAGCAGTACTTC
- TRBJ1-4 TRBV20-1 - CSARKLPDEKLFF TGCAGTGCTAGAAAACTTCCAGATGAAAAACTGTTTTTT
- TRBJ2-1 TRBV11-2 - CASSLGYSINEQFF TGTGCCAGCAGCTTAGGGTACTCTATAAATGAGCAGTTCTTC
TRBD1 TRBJ1-1 TRBV5-1 few CASSWTGGGGNTEAFF TGCGCCAGCAGCTGGACAGGGGGCGGAGGGAACACTGAAGCTTTCTTT
TRBD2 TRBJ2-3 TRBV2 - CASKREPYTDTQYF TGTGCCAGCAAGCGGGAGCCTTACACAGATACGCAGTATTTT
- TRBJ1-2 TRBV4-1 few CASSQEGTDRVGYTF TGCGCCAGCAGCCAAGAGGGAACAGACCGGGTTGGCTACACCTTC
TRBD1 TRBJ1-5 TRBV24-1 many CATSTGQLDDQPQHF TGTGCCACCAGTACGGGACAGTTGGATGATCAGCCCCAGCATTTT
- TRBJ1-1 TRBV5-1 few CASSLSRRTYNTEAFF TGCGCCAGCAGCCTGTCGCGACGGACCTATAACACTGAAGCTTTCTTT
TRBD1 TRBJ1-1 TRBV5-1 - CASSSGTVGTEAFF TGCGCCAGCAGCTCCGGGACAGTGGGCACTGAAGCTTTCTTT
TRBD1 TRBJ2-2 TRBV20-1 - CSARNTPGQGAGELFF TGCAGTGCTAGAAATACTCCGGGACAGGGGGCCGGGGAGCTGTTTTTT
- TRBJ1-5 TRBV30 - CAWNQGYSNQPQHF TGTGCCTGGAACCAGGGTTATAGCAATCAGCCCCAGCATTTT
- TRBJ2-7 TRBV4-2 few CASSQEPTGVEVGQYF TGTGCCAGCAGCCAAGAACCGACAGGAGTGGAGGTCGGGCAGTACTTC
- TRBJ2-2 TRBV13 - CASSLQSGELFF TGTGCCAGCAGCCTTCAATCCGGGGAGCTGTTTTTT
TRBD2 TRBJ2-1 TRBV20-1 - CSAVTSGTHNEQFF TGCAGTGCTGTGACTAGCGGGACCCACAATGAGCAGTTCTTC
- TRBJ1-5 TRBV2 few CASKGQSNQPQHF TGTGCCAGCAAAGGACAGAGCAATCAGCCCCAGCATTTT
TRBD1 TRBJ2-3 TRBV9 - CASTFGQGLDTQYF TGTGCCAGCACCTTCGGACAGGGACTAGATACGCAGTATTTT
TRBD1 TRBJ2-1 TRBV10-3 few CAIMRTGGTYNEQFF TGTGCCATCATGAGGACAGGGGGCACCTACAATGAGCAGTTCTTC
- TRBJ2-2 TRBV6-1 - CASRLQADTGELFF TGTGCCAGCAGACTACAGGCGGACACCGGGGAGCTGTTTTTT
- TRBJ2-1 TRBV27 few CASSLAGSPAEQFF TGTGCCAGCAGTTTAGCCGGGAGCCCTGCGGAGCAGTTCTTC
- TRBJ2-5 TRBV14 few CASSPSLGPQETQYF TGTGCCAGCAGCCCTTCTCTGGGCCCCCAAGAGACCCAGTACTTC
- TRBJ2-1 TRBV7-9 - CASSYYDRYNEQFF TGTGCCAGCAGCTATTACGACAGATACAATGAGCAGTTCTTC
- TRBJ2-5 TRBV6-1 - CASGRGLAQETQYF TGTGCCAGCGGGCGAGGACTGGCACAAGAGACCCAGTACTTC
TRBD2 TRBJ2-3 TRBV10-2 once CASSDAGAIDTQYF TGCGCCAGCAGTGATGCGGGAGCTATAGATACGCAGTATTTT
TRBD1 TRBJ1-5 TRBV5-5 many CASSTGTGWGQPQHF TGTGCCAGCAGCACCGGGACAGGGTGGGGTCAGCCCCAGCATTTT
- TRBJ2-3 TRBV12-3/TRBV12-4 many CASSLRADTQYF TGTGCCAGCAGTTTGAGGGCAGATACGCAGTATTTT
- TRBJ1-1 TRBV20-1 - CSARGTDLNLGGAFF TGCAGTGCTAGGGGGACCGACCTCAACCTCGGGGGAGCTTTCTTT
TRBD2 TRBJ2-3 TRBV20-1 many CSARAPGTTILDTQYF TGCAGTGCTAGAGCACCCGGGACTACCATCTTGGATACGCAGTATTTT